The 15 T cell receptor beta chains presented below share a single source sample, sequenced in a study of control samples from healthy donors and cancer patients (dated by TCRdb to 2020 to 2021). Library preparation was by the immunoSEQ multiplex PCR assay. The table comes from immuneACCESS by way of TCRdb, which keeps in-frame sequences with V and J called. Part of the clones is missing from these tables; in studies checked, under half for an unresolved V gene and the rest for unknown reasons. Here the sample has 130,000 or so clones; around nine tenths occur a single time. The ten largest clones represent 9% to 14% of the sample. The sample consisted of blood. These receptors all come from a man between 25 and 39 years old in good health.

This chain joins TRBV9 and TRBJ1-1; TRBD1 aligns across 9 bases. The CDR3 is 15 amino acids. Germline V gene sequence: CDR1 SGDLS, CDR2 YYNGEE. V gave up 3 bases and J gave up 3 bases; unmatched junction bases: 6. The CDR3 protein is CASSADRGSYTEAFF. In DNA, the CDR3 is TGTGCCAGCAGCGCGGACAGGGGTAGTTACACTGAAGCTTTCTTT.

The J gene is TRBJ1-2, the V gene TRBV10-3, with TRBD1 identical over 8 bases. V gave up 2 bases and J gave up 0 bases; unmatched junction bases: 2. The V gene's germline CDR1 is ENHRY and CDR2 SYGVKD. The CDR3 covers 15 residues. For the CDR3, the DNA is TGTGCCATCAGTGAGGGACAGGGAGCTAACTATGGCTACACCTTC. Its protein product is CAISEGQGANYGYTF.

This chain links TRBV2 with TRBJ1-5; weak D call: TRBD1 (5 bases). This CDR3 has 14 residues. Germline V gene sequence: CDR1 SNHLY, CDR2 FYNNEI. Trimming shortened V by 2 bases and J by 8 bases, and 13 bases separated the two germline ends. The CDR3, as DNA: TGTGCCAGCAGTGAAAGGAGCAGCAGGGAGCCCCAGCATTTT. Translating it yields CASSERSSREPQHF.

This chain's CDR3 is CASRTGGRTEAFF. The CDR3 region has the DNA TGTGCCAGTAGGACAGGGGGCAGGACTGAAGCTTTCTTT. The gene calls are TRBV27 and TRBJ1-1; 11 bases line up with TRBD1. Losses at the gene ends were 9 bases for V and 5 bases for J; bases not matched to a gene: 5. Per germline, CDR1 MNHEY and CDR2 SMNVEV (reference sequence). The CDR3 is 13 residues long.

The chain uses TRBV19 and TRBJ2-3; 7 bases fit TRBD2. CDR1 and CDR2 (germline): LNHDA, SQIVND (reference sequence). The length of the CDR3 is 15 residues. Trimming took 4 bases from V and 0 from J; bases not matched to a gene: 4. This chain's CDR3 is CASSNSGSSTDTQYF. CDR3 in DNA: TGTGCCAGTAGTAATAGCGGGTCTAGCACAGATACGCAGTATTTT.

This clone showed up just a few times. The rearrangement joins TRBV6-2 or TRBV6-3 to TRBJ2-1, with D possibly called TRBD1 or TRBD2 (6 bases each). The V and J ends lost 5 bases and 9 bases respectively, with 20 bases between them. This CDR3 is built from 15 residues. Germline V gene data show CDR1 as MNHEY and CDR2 as SVGEGT. CDR3 nucleotide sequence: TGTGCCAGCAGTATCCTCCCCGGGGGCAAGGGTGAGCAGTTCTTC. This translates into CASSILPGGKGEQFF.

This chain links TRBV10-1 with TRBJ2-1; 8 bases line up with TRBD1. Germline loops: CDR1 WNHNN, CDR2 SYGVQD (reference sequence). J gave up 4 bases and V 7 bases, and 9 bases lay outside the gene matches. The CDR3 has 15 residues. CDR3 amino acids: CASNAGTGVYNEQFF. The CDR3, as DNA: TGCGCCAGCAACGCCGGGACAGGCGTTTACAATGAGCAGTTCTTC.

The rearrangement joins TRBV2 to TRBJ2-3, with 8 bases that match TRBD2. CDR1 is SNHLY and CDR2 is FYNNEI in the germline V gene. The junction had 4 bases not matched to a gene; V was cut back by 2 bases and J by 3 bases. The CDR3 is 15 amino acids. CDR3 in amino acids: CASSESPSGTDTQYF. The CDR3 DNA is TGTGCCAGCAGTGAATCTCCTAGCGGGACAGATACGCAGTATTTT. Full variable domain (remainder filled in from reference TRBV2 and TRBJ2-3): EPEVTQTPSHQVTQMGQEVILRCVPISNHLYFYWYRQILGQKVEFLVSFYNNEISEKSEIFDDQFSVERPDGSNFTLKIRSTKLEDSAMYFCASSESPSGTDTQYFGPGTRLTVL.

The chain is built from TRBV10-1 and TRBJ1-2, with TRBD1 matching over 9 bases. The CDR3 loop spans 15 amino acids. V lost 5 bases and J lost 8; bases outside the gene matches: 12. CDR1 and CDR2 (germline): WNHNN, SYGVQD (reference sequence). The CDR3 reads CASSSTGTGTTGYTF. For the CDR3, the DNA is TGCGCCAGCAGTAGTACCGGGACAGGGACGACCGGCTACACCTTC.

CDR3 in DNA: TGTGCCAGCAGCTTAAGGCCGGACTATAATTCACCCCTCCACTTT. This gives the protein CASSLRPDYNSPLHF. This chain connects TRBV7-3 to TRBJ1-6; D is unresolved. Germline V lookup: CDR1 SGHTA, CDR2 FQGTGA. The CDR3 has 15 amino acids. Deletions cut 1 base from V and 3 bases from J, with 7 bases between.

V and J are TRBV6-5 and TRBJ1-2; weak D call: TRBD1 (5 bases). This CDR3 contains 14 residues. The germline V gene encodes CDR1 MNHEY and CDR2 SVGAGI. V lost 2 bases and J 8 bases, leaving 15 bases between the germline ends. CDR3 DNA sequence: TGTGCCAGCAGTTACCTCCCCTTAGAGGGGGGCTACACCTTC. Translating it yields CASSYLPLEGGYTF.

The chain uses TRBV15 and TRBJ1-1; D is possibly TRBD1 (6 bases). The V gene's germline CDR1 is LNHNV and CDR2 YYDKDF (reference sequence). Trimming removed 1 base at V and 6 bases at J, with 12 bases between. The CDR3 is made up of 14 amino acids. CDR3 loop: CATSRGSGAPEAFF. The DNA for the CDR3 is TGTGCCACCAGCAGAGGTTCAGGGGCCCCTGAAGCTTTCTTT.

The chain links TRBV3-1 (or the pseudogene TRBV3-2) to TRBJ2-2; the match to TRBD1 covers 9 bases. Germline V lookup: CDR1 LGHDT, CDR2 YNNKEL (reference sequence). V lost 4 bases and J lost 0; bases outside the gene matches: 3. This CDR3 region has 16 residues. The CDR3 DNA follows: TGTGCCAGCAGCCTGGGACAGGGCGCGAACACCGGGGAGCTGTTTTTT. Protein product: CASSLGQGANTGELFF.

This sequence joins TRBV18 and TRBJ1-4, with TRBD1 matching over 7 bases. The CDR3 sequence is 16 residues long. With 6 bases clipped from V and 5 bases from J, the junction kept 12 bases outside the gene matches. Germline V gives CDR1 KGHSH, CDR2 LQKENI. In nucleotides, the CDR3 is TGTGCCAGCTCCCCCAACCCGGGACAGCTGAATGAAAAACTGTTTTTT. It encodes CASSPNPGQLNEKLFF.

The chain has TRBV5-1 and TRBJ1-2; possibly TRBD1 for D (6 bases). CDR1 and CDR2 (germline): SGHRS, YFSETQ. V dropped 4 bases and J dropped 4 bases, with 11 bases sitting between them. The CDR3 is 13 amino acids. The CDR3 protein is CASSQDSFYGYTF. In DNA form, the CDR3 reads TGCGCCAGCAGCCAGGACAGTTTCTATGGCTACACCTTC.